This passage covers 4 T cell receptor beta chains from one sample sequenced in a study of regulatory T cells in long-lasting Graves disease. This sample's time point: newly diagnosed GD, antithyroid drugs for less than 3 months. TCR sequences were obtained from RNA taken from PBMCs. Combining iRepertoire HTBI primers with Arm-PCR of CDR3 regions, the authors built TCR beta libraries. TCRdb called the multiplex PCR reads again in MiXCR, with one record for every CDR3 protein. The sample lists approximately 470,000 distinct CDR3 sequences; around 15% were seen once. The same data also went into a second study, on T cells in Graves' hyperthyroidism and ophthalmopathy.

Source: peripheral blood mononuclear cells (PBMCs), taken at new diagnosis, from a patient treated with antithyroid drugs. The receptors stem from a middle-aged man with Graves disease.

With regard to this clonotype: At one end the junction does not follow the germline gene, possibly because of a read error. The chain joins TRBV20-1 to TRBJ1-5, with D perhaps matching TRBD1 (6 bases). Germline CDR1 DFQATT, CDR2 SNEGSKA (reference sequence). The CDR3 spans 17 residues. CDR3 region: CSAKGGEGTQSNQSQHF. The CDR3 DNA sequence: TGCAGTGCTAAGGGGGGCGAAGGGACACAAAGCAATCAGTCCCAGCATTTT.

This clonotype occurred a few times. This sequence joins TRBV7-2 and TRBJ2-7, with D tentatively TRBD2 (6 bases). Trimming removed 3 bases from V and 7 bases from J, with 16 bases in between. The V gene's germline CDR1 is SGHTA and CDR2 FQGNSA. The CDR3 has 14 residues. For the CDR3, the DNA is TGTGCCAGCAGCTTTCCGGGACTCCAAATGGAGCAGTACTTC. It encodes CASSFPGLQMEQYF.

The genes are TRBV28 and TRBJ1-5; no clear D gene. Germline CDR1 reads MDHEN; CDR2 reads SYDVKM. The CDR3 loop spans 11 amino acids. Trimming shortened V by 3 bases and J by 7 bases, and 4 bases separated the two germline ends. The CDR3 sequence is CASSFKQPQHF. The CDR3 DNA reads TGTGCCAGCAGTTTTAAACAGCCCCAGCATTTT.

This clonotype was picked up many times. The chain employs TRBV28 and TRBJ2-1; TRBD2 might be the D (6 bases). The CDR3 extends over 14 amino acids. The V and J ends lost 10 bases and 5 bases respectively, with 18 bases between them. From germline, CDR1 is MDHEN and CDR2 SYDVKM. The CDR3: CAISGWRGNNEQFF. The CDR3 nucleotides are TGTGCCATCTCAGGTTGGCGGGGAAACAATGAGCAGTTCTTC.